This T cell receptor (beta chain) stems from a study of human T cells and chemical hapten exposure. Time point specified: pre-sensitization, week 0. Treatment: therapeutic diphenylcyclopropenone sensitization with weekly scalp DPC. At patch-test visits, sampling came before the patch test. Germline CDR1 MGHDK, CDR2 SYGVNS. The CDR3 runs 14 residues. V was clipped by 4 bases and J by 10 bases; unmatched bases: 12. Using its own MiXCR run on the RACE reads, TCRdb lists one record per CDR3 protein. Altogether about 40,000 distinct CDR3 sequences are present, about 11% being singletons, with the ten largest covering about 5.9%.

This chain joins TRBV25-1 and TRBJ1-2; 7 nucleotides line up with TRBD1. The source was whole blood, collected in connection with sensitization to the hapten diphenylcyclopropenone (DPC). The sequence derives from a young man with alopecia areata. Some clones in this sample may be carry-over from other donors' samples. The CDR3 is CASSGRDSPLAYTF. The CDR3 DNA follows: TGTGCCAGCAGTGGCCGGGACAGCCCTCTCGCCTACACCTTC.